The clone carrying this T cell receptor (beta chain) was counted a single time. This entry is derived from a study of T cell changes during pregnancy in multiple sclerosis. Profiling relied on immunoSEQ multiplex PCR, and the TCRdb table lists in-frame clones only, not all of them. The sample consists of 70,000 to 90,000 clones, approximately 95% of them appearing once. The CDR3 is 16 amino acids. V lost 1 base to trimming and J lost 0 bases, with 10 bases between them. The germline gives CDR1 SGHVS, CDR2 FQNEAQ. Here the sequenced sample was peripheral blood, taken in the first trimester of pregnancy. The TCR comes from a female donor with multiple sclerosis, enrolled in a pregnancy study. J is TRBJ1-3 and V is TRBV7-8; D possibly corresponds to TRBD1 (6 bases). The CDR3 DNA reads TGTGCCAGCAGCTTAGTAGGGGGTCTCTCTGGAAACACCATATATTTT. As protein: CASSLVGGLSGNTIYF.